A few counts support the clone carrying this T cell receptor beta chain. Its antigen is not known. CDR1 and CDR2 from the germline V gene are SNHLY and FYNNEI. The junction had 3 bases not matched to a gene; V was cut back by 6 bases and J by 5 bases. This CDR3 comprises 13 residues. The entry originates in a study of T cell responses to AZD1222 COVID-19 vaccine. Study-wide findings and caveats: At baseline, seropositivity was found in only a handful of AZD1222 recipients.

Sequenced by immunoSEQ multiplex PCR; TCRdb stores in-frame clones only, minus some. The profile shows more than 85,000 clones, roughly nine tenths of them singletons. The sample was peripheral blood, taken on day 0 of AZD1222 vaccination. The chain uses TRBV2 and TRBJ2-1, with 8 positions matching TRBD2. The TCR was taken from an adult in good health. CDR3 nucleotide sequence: TGTGCCAGCAGCGTGACTAGCGACAATGAGCAGTTCTTC. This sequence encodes CASSVTSDNEQFF.